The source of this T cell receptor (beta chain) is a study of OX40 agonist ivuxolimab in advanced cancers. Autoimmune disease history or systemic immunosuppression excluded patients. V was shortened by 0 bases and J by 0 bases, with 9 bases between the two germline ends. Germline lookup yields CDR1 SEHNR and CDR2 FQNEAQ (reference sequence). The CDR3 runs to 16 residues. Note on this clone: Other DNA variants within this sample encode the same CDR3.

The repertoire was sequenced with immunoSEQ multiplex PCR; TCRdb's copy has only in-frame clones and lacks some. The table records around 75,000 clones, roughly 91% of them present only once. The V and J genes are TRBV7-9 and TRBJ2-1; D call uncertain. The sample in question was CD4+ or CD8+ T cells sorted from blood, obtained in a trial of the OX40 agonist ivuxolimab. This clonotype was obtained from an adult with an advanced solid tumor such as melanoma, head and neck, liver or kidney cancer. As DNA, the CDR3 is TGTGCCAGCAGCTTAGCGCTGGCAGGCTCCTACAATGAGCAGTTCTTC. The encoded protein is CASSLALAGSYNEQFF.